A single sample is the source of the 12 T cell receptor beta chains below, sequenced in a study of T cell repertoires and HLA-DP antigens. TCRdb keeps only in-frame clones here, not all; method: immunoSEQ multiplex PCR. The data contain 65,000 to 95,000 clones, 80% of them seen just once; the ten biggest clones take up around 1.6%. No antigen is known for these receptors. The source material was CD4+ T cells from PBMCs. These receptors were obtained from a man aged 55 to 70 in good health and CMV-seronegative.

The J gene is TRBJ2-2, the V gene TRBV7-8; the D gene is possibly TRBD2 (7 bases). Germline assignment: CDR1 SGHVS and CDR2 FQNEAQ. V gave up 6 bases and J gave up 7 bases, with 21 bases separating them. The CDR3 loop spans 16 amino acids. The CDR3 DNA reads TGTGCCAGCAGTCCTCCGGGGGGCCTCCGTAACGGGGAGCTGTTTTTT. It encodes CASSPPGGLRNGELFF.

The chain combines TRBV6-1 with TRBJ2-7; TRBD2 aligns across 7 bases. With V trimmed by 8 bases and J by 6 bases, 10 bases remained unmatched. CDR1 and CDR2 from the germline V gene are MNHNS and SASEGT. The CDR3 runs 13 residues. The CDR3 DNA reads TGTGCCAGCGGGCCTATGAGCGGGATCGAGCAGTACTTC. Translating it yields CASGPMSGIEQYF.

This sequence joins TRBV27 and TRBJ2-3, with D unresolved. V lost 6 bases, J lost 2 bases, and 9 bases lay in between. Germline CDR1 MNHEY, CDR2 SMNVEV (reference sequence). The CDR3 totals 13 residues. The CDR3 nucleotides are TGTGCCAGCAGCCACGGAGCCACAGATACGCAGTATTTT. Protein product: CASSHGATDTQYF.

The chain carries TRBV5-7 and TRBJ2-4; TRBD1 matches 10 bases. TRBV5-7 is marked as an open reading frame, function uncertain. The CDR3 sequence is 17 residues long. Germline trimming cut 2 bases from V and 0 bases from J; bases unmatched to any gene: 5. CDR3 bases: TGTGCCAGCAGCTTTAAGGGGACAGGGGAAGCCAAAAACATTCAGTACTTC. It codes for CASSFKGTGEAKNIQYF.

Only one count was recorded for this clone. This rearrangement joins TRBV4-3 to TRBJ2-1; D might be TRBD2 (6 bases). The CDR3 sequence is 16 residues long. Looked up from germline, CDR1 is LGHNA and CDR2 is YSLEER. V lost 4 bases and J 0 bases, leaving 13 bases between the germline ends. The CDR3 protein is CASSPLAGNSYNEQFF. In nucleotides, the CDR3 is TGCGCCAGCAGCCCCCTCGCGGGGAACTCCTACAATGAGCAGTTCTTC.

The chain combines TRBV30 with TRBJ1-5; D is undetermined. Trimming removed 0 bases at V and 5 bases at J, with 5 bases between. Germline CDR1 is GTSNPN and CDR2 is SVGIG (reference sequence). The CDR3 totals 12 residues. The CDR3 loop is CAWSVDHQPQHF. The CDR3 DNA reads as TGTGCCTGGAGTGTCGACCATCAGCCCCAGCATTTT.

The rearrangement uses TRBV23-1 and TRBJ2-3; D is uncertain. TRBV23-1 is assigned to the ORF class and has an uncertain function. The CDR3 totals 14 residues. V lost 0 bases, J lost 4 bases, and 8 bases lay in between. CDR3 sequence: CASSQSRPSDTQYF. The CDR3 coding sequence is TGCGCCAGCAGTCAATCCCGGCCTTCAGATACGCAGTATTTT.

CDR3 nucleotides: TGTGCCAGCAGTTTAACAGGGGCCCGTAGCTCTGGAAACACCATATATTTT. Protein: CASSLTGARSSGNTIYF. V gene TRBV28 combines with J gene TRBJ1-3; 7 bases map to TRBD1. This CDR3 region has 17 residues. Germline assignment: CDR1 MDHEN and CDR2 SYDVKM. Germline trimming cut 2 bases from V and 0 bases from J; bases unmatched to any gene: 7.

CDR3: CAISTSQSTGYEQYF. In DNA form, the CDR3 reads TGTGCCATCAGTACCTCTCAGAGTACAGGCTACGAGCAGTACTTC. The genes are TRBV10-3 and TRBJ2-7; maybe TRBD1 (5 bases). Germline CDR1 is ENHRY and CDR2 is SYGVKD. This CDR3 is built from 15 residues. The ends were cut back, 5 bases at V and 3 bases at J, with 17 bases in the middle.

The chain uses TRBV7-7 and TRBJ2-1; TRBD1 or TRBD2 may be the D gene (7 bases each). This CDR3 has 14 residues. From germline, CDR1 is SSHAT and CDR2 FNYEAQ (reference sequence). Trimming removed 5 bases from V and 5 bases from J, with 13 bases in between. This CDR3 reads CASSPQGGDNEQFF. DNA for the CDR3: TGTGCCAGCAGCCCGCAGGGGGGGGACAATGAGCAGTTCTTC.

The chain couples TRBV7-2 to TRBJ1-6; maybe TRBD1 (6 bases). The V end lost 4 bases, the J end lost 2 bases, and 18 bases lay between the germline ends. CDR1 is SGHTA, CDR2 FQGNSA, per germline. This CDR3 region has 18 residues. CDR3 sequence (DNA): TGTGCCAGCAGCTCACCCCCCGGCGGGGGGCCCTATAATTCACCCCTCCACTTT. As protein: CASSSPPGGGPYNSPLHF. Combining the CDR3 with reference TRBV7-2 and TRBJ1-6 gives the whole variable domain GAGVSQSPSNKVTEKGKDVELRCDPISGHTALYWYRQSLGQGLEFLIYFQGNSAPDKSGLPSDRFSAERTGGSVSTLTIQRTQQEDSAVYLCASSSPPGGGPYNSPLHFGNGTRLTVT.

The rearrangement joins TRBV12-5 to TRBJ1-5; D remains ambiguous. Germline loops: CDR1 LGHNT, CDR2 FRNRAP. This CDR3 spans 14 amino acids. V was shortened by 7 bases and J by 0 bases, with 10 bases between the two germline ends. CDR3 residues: CASAPRISNQPQHF. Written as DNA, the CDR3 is TGTGCTAGTGCACCCAGGATTAGCAATCAGCCCCAGCATTTT. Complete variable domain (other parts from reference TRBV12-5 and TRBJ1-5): DARVTQTPRHKVTEMGQEVTMRCQPILGHNTVFWYRQTMMQGLELLAYFRNRAPLDDSGMPKDRFSAEMPDATLATLKIQPSEPRDSAVYFCASAPRISNQPQHFGDGTRLSIL.